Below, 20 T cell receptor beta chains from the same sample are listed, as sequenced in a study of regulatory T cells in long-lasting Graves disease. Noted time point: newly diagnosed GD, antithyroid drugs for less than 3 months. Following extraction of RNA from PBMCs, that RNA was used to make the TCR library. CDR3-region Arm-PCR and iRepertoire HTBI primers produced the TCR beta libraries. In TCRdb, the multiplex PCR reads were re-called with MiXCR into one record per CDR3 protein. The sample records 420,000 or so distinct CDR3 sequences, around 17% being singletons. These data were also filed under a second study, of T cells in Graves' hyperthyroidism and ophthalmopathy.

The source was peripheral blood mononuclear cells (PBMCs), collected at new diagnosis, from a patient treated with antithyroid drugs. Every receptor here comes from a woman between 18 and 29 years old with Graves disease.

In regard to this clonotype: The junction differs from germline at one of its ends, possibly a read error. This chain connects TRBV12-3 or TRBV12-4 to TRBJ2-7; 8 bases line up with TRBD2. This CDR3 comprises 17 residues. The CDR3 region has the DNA TGCGCCAGCAGCCAAGATTATGGCGGGAGGTTTGCCTACGAGCAGTACTTC. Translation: CASSQDYGGRFAYEQYF.

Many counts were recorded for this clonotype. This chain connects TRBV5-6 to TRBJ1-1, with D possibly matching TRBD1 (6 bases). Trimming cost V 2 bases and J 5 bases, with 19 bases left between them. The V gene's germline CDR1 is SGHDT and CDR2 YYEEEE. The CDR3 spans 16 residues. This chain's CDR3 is CASSFTGSSERTEAFF. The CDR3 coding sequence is TGTGCCAGCAGCTTTACAGGGAGCTCCGAGAGAACTGAAGCTTTCTTT.

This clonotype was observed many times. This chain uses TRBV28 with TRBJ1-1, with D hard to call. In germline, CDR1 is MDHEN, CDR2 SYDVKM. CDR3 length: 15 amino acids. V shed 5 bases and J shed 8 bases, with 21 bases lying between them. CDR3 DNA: TGTGCCAGCAGTCCTTGGTCCGGGATAATGGTCGAAGCTTTCTTT. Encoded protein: CASSPWSGIMVEAFF.

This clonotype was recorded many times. CDR3 in DNA: TGTGCCAGCAGTCCCGGGCGGGGCACCTCCACAGATACGCAGTATTTT. This encodes CASSPGRGTSTDTQYF. The V call is TRBV6-1, the J call TRBJ2-3; tentative D call: TRBD2 (6 bases). V was clipped by 5 bases and J by 2 bases, with 17 bases between them. CDR1 MNHNS and CDR2 SASEGT come from the germline V gene. The CDR3 runs 16 residues.

CDR3 DNA: TGTGCCGTAGCGGCCCAGTACTTC. Protein product: CAVAAQYF. V usage is TRBV28 and J usage is TRBJ2-5, with a tentative D call TRBD2 (6 bases). Per germline, CDR1 MDHEN and CDR2 SYDVKM. V lost 11 bases and J 9 bases, leaving 7 bases between the germline ends. There are 8 residues in the CDR3.

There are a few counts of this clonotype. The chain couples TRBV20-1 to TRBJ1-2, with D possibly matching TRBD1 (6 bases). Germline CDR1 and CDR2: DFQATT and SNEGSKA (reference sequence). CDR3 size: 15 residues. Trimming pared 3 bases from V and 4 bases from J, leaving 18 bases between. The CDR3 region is CSASEPRGASYGYTF. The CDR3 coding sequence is TGCAGTGCTAGTGAACCCCGGGGGGCAAGCTATGGCTACACCTTC.

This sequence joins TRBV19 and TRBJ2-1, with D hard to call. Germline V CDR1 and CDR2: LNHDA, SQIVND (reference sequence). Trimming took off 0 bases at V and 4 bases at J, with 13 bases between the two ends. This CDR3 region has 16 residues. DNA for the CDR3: TGTGCCAGTAGTATAGAGACGAGACCCCTGTACAATGAGCAGTTCTTC. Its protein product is CASSIETRPLYNEQFF.

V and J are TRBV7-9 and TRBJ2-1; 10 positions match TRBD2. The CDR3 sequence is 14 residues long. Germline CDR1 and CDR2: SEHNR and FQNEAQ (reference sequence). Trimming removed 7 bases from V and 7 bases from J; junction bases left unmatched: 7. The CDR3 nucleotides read TGTGCCAGCACAAGGACTAGCGGTATAAATGAGCAGTTCTTC. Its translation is CASTRTSGINEQFF. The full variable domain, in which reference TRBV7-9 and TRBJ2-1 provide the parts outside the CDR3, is DTGVSQNPRHKITKRGQNVTFRCDPISEHNRLYWYRQTLGQGPEFLTYFQNEAQLEKSRLLSDRFSAERPKGSFSTLEIQRTEQGDSAMYLCASTRTSGINEQFFGPGTRLTVL.

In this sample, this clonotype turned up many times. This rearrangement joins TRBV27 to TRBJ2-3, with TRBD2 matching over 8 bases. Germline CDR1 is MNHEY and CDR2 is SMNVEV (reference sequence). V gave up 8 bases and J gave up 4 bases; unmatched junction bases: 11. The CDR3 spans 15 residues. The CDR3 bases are TGTGCCAGCCTCCCACGGGGCGGGAGGTCAGATACGCAGTATTTT. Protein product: CASLPRGGRSDTQYF.

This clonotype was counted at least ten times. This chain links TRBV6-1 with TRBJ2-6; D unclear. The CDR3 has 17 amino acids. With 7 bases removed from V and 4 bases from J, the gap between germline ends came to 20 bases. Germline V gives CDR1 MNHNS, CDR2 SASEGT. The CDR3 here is CASTPNLVFFGANVLTF. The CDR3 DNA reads TGTGCCAGCACACCGAATTTGGTTTTCTTCGGGGCCAACGTCCTGACTTTC.

In nucleotides, the CDR3 is TGCGCCAGCAGTGAGTCTACACCTCGAACCGGGGAGCTGTTTTTT. This encodes CASSESTPRTGELFF. The chain is built from TRBV10-2 and TRBJ2-2, with D unresolved. The V end lost 0 bases, the J end lost 5 bases, and 10 bases lay between the germline ends. The length of the CDR3 is 15 residues. Per germline, CDR1 WSHSY and CDR2 SAAADI.

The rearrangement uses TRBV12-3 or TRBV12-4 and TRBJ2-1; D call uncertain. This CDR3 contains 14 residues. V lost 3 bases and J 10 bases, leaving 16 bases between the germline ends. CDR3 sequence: CASSLRNSYGEQFF. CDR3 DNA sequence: TGTGCCAGCAGTTTGCGGAACTCTTATGGGGAGCAGTTCTTC.

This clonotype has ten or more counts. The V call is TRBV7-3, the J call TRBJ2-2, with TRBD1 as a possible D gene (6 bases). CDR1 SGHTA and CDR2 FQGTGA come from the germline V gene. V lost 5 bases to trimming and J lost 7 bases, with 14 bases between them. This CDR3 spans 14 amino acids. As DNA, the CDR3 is TGTGCCAGCAGCAACACAGGGATAGGCGGGGAGCTGTTTTTT. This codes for CASSNTGIGGELFF. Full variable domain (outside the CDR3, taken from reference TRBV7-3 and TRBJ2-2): GAGVSQTPSNKVTEKGKYVELRCDPISGHTALYWYRQSLGQGPEFLIYFQGTGAADDSGLPNDRFFAVRPEGSVSTLKIQRTERGDSAVYLCASSNTGIGGELFFGEGSRLTVL.

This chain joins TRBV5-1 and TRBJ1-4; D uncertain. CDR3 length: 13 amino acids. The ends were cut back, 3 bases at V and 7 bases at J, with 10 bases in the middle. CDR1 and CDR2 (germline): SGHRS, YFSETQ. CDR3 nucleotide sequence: TGCGCCAGCAGCTCCAGCAGATCTGAAAAACTGTTTTTT. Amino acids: CASSSSRSEKLFF. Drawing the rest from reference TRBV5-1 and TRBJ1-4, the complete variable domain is KAGVTQTPRYLIKTRGQQVTLSCSPISGHRSVSWYQQTPGQGLQFLFEYFSETQRNKGNFPGRFSGRQFSNSRSEMNVSTLELGDSALYLCASSSSRSEKLFFGSGTQLSVL.

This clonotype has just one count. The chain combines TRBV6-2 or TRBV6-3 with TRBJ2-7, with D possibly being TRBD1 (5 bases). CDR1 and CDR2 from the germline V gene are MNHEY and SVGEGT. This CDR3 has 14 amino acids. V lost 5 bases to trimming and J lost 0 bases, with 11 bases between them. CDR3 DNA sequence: TGTGCCAGCAGTCCGACAGAGAACTCCTACGAGCAGTACTTC. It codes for CASSPTENSYEQYF.

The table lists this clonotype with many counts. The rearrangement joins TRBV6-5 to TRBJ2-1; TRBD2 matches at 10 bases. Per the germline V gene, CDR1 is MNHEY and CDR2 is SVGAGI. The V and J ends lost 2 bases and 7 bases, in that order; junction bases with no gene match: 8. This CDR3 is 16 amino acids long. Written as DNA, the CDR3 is TGTGCCAGCAGTTACCTAGCGGGGGCCTTAGGGAATGAGCAGTTCTTC. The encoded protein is CASSYLAGALGNEQFF.

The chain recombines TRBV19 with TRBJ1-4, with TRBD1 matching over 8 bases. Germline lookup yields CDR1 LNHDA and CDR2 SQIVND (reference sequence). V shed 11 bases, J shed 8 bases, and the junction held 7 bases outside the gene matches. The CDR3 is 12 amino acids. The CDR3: CAASTGVEKLFF. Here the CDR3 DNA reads TGTGCCGCCTCGACAGGGGTCGAAAAACTGTTTTTT.

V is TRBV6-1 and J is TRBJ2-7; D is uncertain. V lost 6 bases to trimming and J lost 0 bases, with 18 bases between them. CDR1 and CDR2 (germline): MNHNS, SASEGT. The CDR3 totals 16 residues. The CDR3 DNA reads TGTGCCAGCAGCGTAGGTAACGCATTGAGCTCCTACGAGCAGTACTTC. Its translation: CASSVGNALSSYEQYF.

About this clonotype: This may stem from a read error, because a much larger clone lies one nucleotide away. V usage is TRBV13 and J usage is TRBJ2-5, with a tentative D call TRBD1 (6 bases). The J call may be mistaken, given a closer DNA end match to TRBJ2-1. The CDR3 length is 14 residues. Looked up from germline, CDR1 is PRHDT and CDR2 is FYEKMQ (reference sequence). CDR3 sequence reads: CASSLGGHQETQFF. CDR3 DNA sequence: TGTGCCAGCAGCCTAGGGGGACACCAAGAGACCCAGTTCTTC.

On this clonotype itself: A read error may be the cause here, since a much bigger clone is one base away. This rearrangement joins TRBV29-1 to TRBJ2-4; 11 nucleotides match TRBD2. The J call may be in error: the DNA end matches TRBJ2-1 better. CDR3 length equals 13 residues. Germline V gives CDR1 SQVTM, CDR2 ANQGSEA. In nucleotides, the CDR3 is TGCAGCGTTGGGGGACTAGCGGACTACGAGCAGTTCTTC. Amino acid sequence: CSVGGLADYEQFF.